This TCR beta chain was captured in a study of blood T cell repertoires in COVID-19. For the study at large: Sites in the United States, Italy and Spain provided acute and convalescent COVID-19 samples. T cells, B-cell-depleted T cells, or PBMCs provided the cDNA or gDNA that served as material.

Recruited during active infection, patients (from Seattle) were subsequently followed longitudinally. Per the original data handling: Reference gene primer amplification in the assay estimated nucleated cell counts. The table came from immunoSEQ multiplex PCR; TCRdb's copy has only in-frame clones and leaves some out. V and J calls and clone size come straight from that table; D and trimming were deduced from the DNA. This sample has around 270,000 clones, with about 88% found just once. The CDR3 runs 16 residues. Per germline, CDR1 LGHDT and CDR2 YNNKEL (reference sequence). With 3 bases removed from V and 1 base from J, the gap between germline ends came to 13 bases.

The clonotype originates from a woman aged 60 to 75 with COVID-19, enrolled during active disease. The sequencing sample was made of peripheral blood. The rearrangement links TRBV3-1 (or the pseudogene TRBV3-2) to TRBJ2-1; D perhaps matches TRBD1 (5 bases). CDR3 coding DNA: TGTGCCAGCAGCCACACGGTGGGGCTATCCTACAATGAGCAGTTCTTC. It codes for CASSHTVGLSYNEQFF.